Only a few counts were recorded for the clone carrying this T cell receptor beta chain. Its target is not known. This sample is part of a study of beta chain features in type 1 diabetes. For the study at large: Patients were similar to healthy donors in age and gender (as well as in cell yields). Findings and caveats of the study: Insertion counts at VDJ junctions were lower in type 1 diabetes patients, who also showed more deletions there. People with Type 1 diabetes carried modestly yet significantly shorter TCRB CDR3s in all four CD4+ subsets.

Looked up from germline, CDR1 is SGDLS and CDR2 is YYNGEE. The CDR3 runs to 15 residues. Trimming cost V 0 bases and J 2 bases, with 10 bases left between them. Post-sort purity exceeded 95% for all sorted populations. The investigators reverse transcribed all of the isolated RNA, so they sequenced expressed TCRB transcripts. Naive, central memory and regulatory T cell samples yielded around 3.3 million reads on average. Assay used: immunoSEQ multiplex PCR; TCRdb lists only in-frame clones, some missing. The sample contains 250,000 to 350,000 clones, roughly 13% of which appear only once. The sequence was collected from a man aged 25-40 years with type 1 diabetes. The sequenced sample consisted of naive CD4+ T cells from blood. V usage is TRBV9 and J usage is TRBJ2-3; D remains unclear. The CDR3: CASSVGAIITDTQYF. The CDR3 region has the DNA TGTGCCAGCAGCGTAGGGGCTATTATCACAGATACGCAGTATTTT. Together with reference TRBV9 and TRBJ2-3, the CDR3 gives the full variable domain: DSGVTQTPKHLITATGQRVTLRCSPRSGDLSVYWYQQSLDQGLQFLIQYYNGEERAKGNILERFSAQQFPDLHSELNLSSLELGDSALYFCASSVGAIITDTQYFGPGTRLTVL.